This TCR beta chain comes out of a study of identical twins' blood T cells. Trimming took off 7 bases at V and 8 bases at J, with 14 bases between the two ends. This CDR3 contains 12 residues. Germline V gene lookup returns CDR1 SNHLY and CDR2 FYNNEI. TCRdb ran MiXCR on the 5' RACE reads and lists one entry per CDR3 protein. The sample lists fewer than 450,000 distinct CDR3 sequences, 28% occurring once. Findings of the study overall: Each donor's most abundant TCRbeta clonotypes shared more CDR3 sequences with her twin than unrelated donors.

This clonotype occurred once. No antigen is known for it. The sequenced material came from PBMCs. This receptor was identified in a woman aged 18 to 55 in good health. The chain carries TRBV2 and TRBJ1-2, with D maybe TRBD1 (6 bases). The CDR3 reads CASKDSFSGYTF. CDR3 coding DNA: TGTGCCAGCAAGGACAGCTTCTCGGGCTACACCTTC.